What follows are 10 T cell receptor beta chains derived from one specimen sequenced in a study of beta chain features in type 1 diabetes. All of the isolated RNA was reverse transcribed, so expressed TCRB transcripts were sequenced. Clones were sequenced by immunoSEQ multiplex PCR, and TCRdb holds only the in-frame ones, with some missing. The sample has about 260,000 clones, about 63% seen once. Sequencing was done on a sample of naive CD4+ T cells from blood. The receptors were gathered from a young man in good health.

DNA for the CDR3: TGTGCCACCAGCACCGGGACAGGACCTCCGAACACTGAAGCTTTCTTT. It yields the protein CATSTGTGPPNTEAFF. V usage is TRBV15 and J usage is TRBJ1-1, with 8 bases lining up with TRBD1. The trim removed 4 bases at V and 1 base at J, leaving 8 bases unmatched. Looked up from germline, CDR1 is LNHNV and CDR2 is YYDKDF (reference sequence). This CDR3 region has 16 residues. Using reference TRBV15 and TRBJ1-1 for the parts outside the CDR3, the full variable domain is DAMVIQNPRYQVTQFGKPVTLSCSQTLNHNVMYWYQQKSSQAPKLLFHYYDKDFNNEADTPDNFQSRRPNTSFCFLDIRSPGLGDTAMYLCATSTGTGPPNTEAFFGQGTRLTVV.

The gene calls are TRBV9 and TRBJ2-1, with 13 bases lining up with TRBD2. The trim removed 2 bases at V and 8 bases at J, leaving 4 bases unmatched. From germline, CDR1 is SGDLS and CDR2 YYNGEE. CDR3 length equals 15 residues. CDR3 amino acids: CASSVGTSGIYEQFF. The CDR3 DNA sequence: TGTGCCAGCAGCGTGGGGACTAGCGGGATTTATGAGCAGTTCTTC.

The CDR3 sequence is CASSLGAYNEQFF. The CDR3 DNA reads as TGTGCCAGCAGCTTAGGAGCCTACAATGAGCAGTTCTTC. The V call is TRBV13, the J call TRBJ2-1; unclear D gene. V lost 0 bases, J lost 2 bases, and 2 bases lay in between. CDR3 length: 13 amino acids. CDR1 and CDR2 from the germline V gene are PRHDT and FYEKMQ (reference sequence).

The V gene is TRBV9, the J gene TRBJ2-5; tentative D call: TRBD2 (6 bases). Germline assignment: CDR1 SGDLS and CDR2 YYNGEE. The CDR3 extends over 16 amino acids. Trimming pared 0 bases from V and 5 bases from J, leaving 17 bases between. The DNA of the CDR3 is TGTGCCAGCAGCGTAGAACCCACTAGCCGGTGGGAGACCCAGTACTTC. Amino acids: CASSVEPTSRWETQYF.

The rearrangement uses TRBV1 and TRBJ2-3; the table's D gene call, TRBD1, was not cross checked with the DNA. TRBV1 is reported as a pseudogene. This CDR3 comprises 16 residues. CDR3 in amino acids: CTSSQAPGQGTDTQYF. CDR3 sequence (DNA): TGCACCAGCAGCCAAGCACCGGGACAGGGGACAGATACGCAGTATTTT.

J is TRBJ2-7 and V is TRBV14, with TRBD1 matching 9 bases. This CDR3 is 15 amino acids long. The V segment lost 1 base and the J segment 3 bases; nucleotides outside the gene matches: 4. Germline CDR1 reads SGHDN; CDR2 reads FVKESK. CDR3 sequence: CASSQVMGQGYEQYF. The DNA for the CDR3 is TGTGCCAGCAGCCAAGTAATGGGACAGGGCTACGAGCAGTACTTC. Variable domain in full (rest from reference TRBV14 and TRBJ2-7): EAGVTQFPSHSVIEKGQTVTLRCDPISGHDNLYWYRRVMGKEIKFLLHFVKESKQDESGMPNNRFLAERTGGTYSTLKVQPAELEDSGVYFCASSQVMGQGYEQYFGPGTRLTVT.

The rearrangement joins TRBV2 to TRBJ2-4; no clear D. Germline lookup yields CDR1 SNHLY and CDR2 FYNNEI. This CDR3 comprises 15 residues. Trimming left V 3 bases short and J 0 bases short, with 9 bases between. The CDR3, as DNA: TGTGCCAGCAGTGAGGAGATTCTAGCCAAAAACATTCAGTACTTC. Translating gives CASSEEILAKNIQYF.

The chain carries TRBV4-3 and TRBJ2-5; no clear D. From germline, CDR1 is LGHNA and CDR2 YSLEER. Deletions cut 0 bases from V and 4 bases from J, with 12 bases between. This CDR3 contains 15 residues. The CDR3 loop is CASSQDYALGETQYF. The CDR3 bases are TGCGCCAGCAGCCAAGATTATGCCCTGGGAGAGACCCAGTACTTC.

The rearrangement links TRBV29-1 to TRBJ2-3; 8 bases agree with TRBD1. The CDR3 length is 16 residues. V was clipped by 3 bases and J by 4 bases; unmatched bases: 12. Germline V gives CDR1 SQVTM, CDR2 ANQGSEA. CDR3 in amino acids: CSVEGRDRGFADTQYF. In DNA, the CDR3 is TGCAGCGTTGAGGGCCGAGACAGGGGTTTCGCAGATACGCAGTATTTT.

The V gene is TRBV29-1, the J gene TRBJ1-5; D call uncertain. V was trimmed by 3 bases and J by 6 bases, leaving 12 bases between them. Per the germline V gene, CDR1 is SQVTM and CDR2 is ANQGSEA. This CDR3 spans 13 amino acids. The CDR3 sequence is CSVENGIGQPQHF. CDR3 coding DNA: TGCAGCGTTGAGAATGGTATAGGTCAGCCCCAGCATTTT.